Sequencing of this T cell receptor (beta chain) was carried out in a study of blood T cell repertoires in COVID-19. Using immunoSEQ multiplex PCR, the repertoire was profiled, and TCRdb retains in-frame clones only, with some absent. Of hundreds of thousands of clones in the sample, around nine tenths were seen once. The CDR3 runs to 17 residues. V shed 2 bases, J shed 8 bases, and the junction held 15 bases outside the gene matches. The germline CDR1 and CDR2 sequences are SGHAT and FQNNGV. The clonotype originates from a man aged 40-49 years who had recovered from COVID-19. Material for sequencing was PBMCs or T cells enriched from blood (not recorded which). The chain links TRBV11-2 to TRBJ1-2; 9 nucleotides line up with TRBD1. CDR3 amino acids: CASSLLPGGTGRGGYTF. In nucleotides, the CDR3 is TGTGCCAGCAGCTTATTGCCCGGGGGGACAGGGCGTGGAGGCTACACCTTC.